This T cell receptor beta chain originates from a study of blood T cells in healthy people across ages. Study-level points and caveats: PBMCs that were unsorted prevented a conclusive naive versus antigen-experienced comparison. Greater diversity and more naive CD4+ cells were seen in long-lived donors than in aged donors. Naive T cell percentage and TCR beta diversity correlated strongly.

A second about 6 to 12 cycle PCR used barcoded and J-beta primers. TCRdb analysed the 5' RACE reads with MiXCR anew, one entry per CDR3 protein. The data contain around 990,000 distinct CDR3 sequences, less than 45% of them singletons. In regard to this clonotype: The antigen remains undetermined.

Trimming at V came to 7 bases and at J to 3 bases, leaving 8 bases not matched to a gene. This CDR3 contains 14 residues. Sample donors were healthy Caucasian individuals that came from Russia, aged 6 to 90. What was sequenced was blood. The receptor's source is a man between 18 and 29 years old in good health. V gene TRBV12-3 or TRBV12-4 combines with J gene TRBJ1-1, with 7 bases identical to TRBD1. This CDR3 is CASTQSDRYTEAFF. The CDR3 region has the DNA TGTGCCAGCACCCAATCGGACAGGTACACTGAAGCTTTCTTT.